The 9 T cell receptor beta chains listed next were all sequenced from one sample in a study of blood T cell repertoires in COVID-19. Measured with immunoSEQ multiplex PCR; TCRdb has only the in-frame clones, and not every one. Here the sample spans under 250,000 clones, around 82% being singletons. The specimen sequenced was peripheral blood. The receptor set was obtained from a woman in her sixties with acute or convalescent COVID-19.

The chain joins TRBV6-6 to TRBJ1-4; 10 bases fit TRBD1. Per germline, CDR1 MNHNY and CDR2 SVGAGI (reference sequence). The V gene end was trimmed by 7 bases and the J gene end by 5 bases; junction bases not matched to a gene: 4. The CDR3 sequence is 14 residues long. CDR3 nucleotides: TGTGCCAGCAACACGGGACAGGGGAATGAAAAACTGTTTTTT. Translated: CASNTGQGNEKLFF.

This rearrangement joins TRBV13 to TRBJ2-3; weak D call: TRBD1 (5 bases). CDR3 length equals 16 residues. Between the trimmed V and J ends, which lost 2 bases and 0 bases, there was a span of 12 bases. Germline-derived CDR1 and CDR2 are PRHDT and FYEKMQ (reference sequence). The chain's CDR3 is CASSLKARGSTDTQYF. CDR3 DNA sequence: TGTGCCAGCAGCTTAAAAGCAAGGGGCAGCACAGATACGCAGTATTTT.

The gene calls are TRBV10-3 and TRBJ1-2, with 10 bases lining up with TRBD1. Trimming took 4 bases from V and 9 from J; bases not matched to a gene: 5. There are 13 residues in the CDR3. In germline, CDR1 is ENHRY, CDR2 SYGVKD. CDR3 protein: CAISGTGGGSYTF. The CDR3 coding sequence is TGTGCCATCAGTGGGACAGGGGGAGGAAGCTACACCTTC.

The V gene is TRBV2, the J gene TRBJ1-1; D is perhaps TRBD1 (5 bases). V was cut by 8 bases and J by 0 bases, with 19 bases left in between. The CDR3 is 16 amino acids. Germline V lookup: CDR1 SNHLY, CDR2 FYNNEI. In DNA, the CDR3 is TGTGCCAGCTGGGGTAGGGGCCAACTCATGAACACTGAAGCTTTCTTT. This translates into CASWGRGQLMNTEAFF. Filled out from reference TRBV2 and TRBJ1-1, the complete variable domain reads EPEVTQTPSHQVTQMGQEVILRCVPISNHLYFYWYRQILGQKVEFLVSFYNNEISEKSEIFDDQFSVERPDGSNFTLKIRSTKLEDSAMYFCASWGRGQLMNTEAFFGQGTRLTVV.

Concerning this clone: Other DNA sequences in the sample encode the same CDR3. This chain connects TRBV6-5 to TRBJ1-2, with 8 positions matching TRBD1. CDR3 length: 15 amino acids. Germline V lookup: CDR1 MNHEY, CDR2 SVGAGI. After removal of 0 bases from V and 2 bases from J, the junction contained 2 bases not matched to a gene. This chain's CDR3 is CASSYSGTGNYGYTF. Here the CDR3 DNA reads TGTGCCAGCAGTTACTCCGGGACAGGCAACTATGGCTACACCTTC.

The rearrangement uses TRBV19 and TRBJ1-5; TRBD1 matches at 9 bases. The germline V gene encodes CDR1 LNHDA and CDR2 SQIVND (reference sequence). This CDR3 has 16 amino acids. The J segment lost 1 base and the V segment lost 5 bases, leaving 6 bases of the junction unmatched. Here the CDR3 DNA reads TGTGCCAGTAGTCCGAGAGGACAGGGGAGCAATCAGCCCCAGCATTTT. As protein: CASSPRGQGSNQPQHF.

The rearrangement links TRBV7-8 to TRBJ2-3, with a possible D match to TRBD2 (6 bases). CDR3 size: 14 residues. The germline V and J ends were trimmed by 8 bases and 6 bases, with 18 bases remaining between them. The V gene's germline CDR1 is SGHVS and CDR2 FQNEAQ. CDR3 amino acids: CASGLAGIGDTQYF. CDR3 DNA sequence: TGTGCCAGCGGTCTGGCGGGAATCGGGGATACGCAGTATTTT.

V usage is TRBV5-1 and J usage is TRBJ2-1; 7 bases are a match to TRBD2. This CDR3 comprises 15 residues. The germline V gene encodes CDR1 SGHRS and CDR2 YFSETQ. Trimming took 2 bases from V and 5 from J; bases not matched to a gene: 7. The CDR3 reads CASSFWRETHNEQFF. The CDR3 DNA sequence: TGCGCCAGCAGCTTCTGGCGGGAGACCCACAATGAGCAGTTCTTC. The variable domain in full, with the rest retrieved from reference TRBV5-1 and TRBJ2-1, is KAGVTQTPRYLIKTRGQQVTLSCSPISGHRSVSWYQQTPGQGLQFLFEYFSETQRNKGNFPGRFSGRQFSNSRSEMNVSTLELGDSALYLCASSFWRETHNEQFFGPGTRLTVL.

This clone was recorded only once. This chain uses TRBV3-1 (or the pseudogene TRBV3-2) with TRBJ2-5, with 12 nucleotides matching TRBD2. Germline V gene sequence: CDR1 LGHDT, CDR2 YNNKEL (reference sequence). The CDR3 runs to 17 residues. The ends lost 4 bases at V and 5 bases at J; junction bases unmatched: 11. CDR3 region: CASSRSKTSGGSETQYF. CDR3 nucleotide sequence: TGTGCCAGCAGCCGATCTAAGACTAGCGGGGGCAGTGAGACCCAGTACTTC.